Shown below are 23 T cell receptor beta chains from a single sample sequenced in a study of T cells in Graves' hyperthyroidism and ophthalmopathy. Amplified TCR beta CDR3 regions derived from RNA transcripts. First-round RT-PCR with HTBI primers amplified the TCR CDR3 region. MiXCR, run by TCRdb on the multiplex PCR reads, gives a single entry per CDR3 protein. In the table there are hundreds of thousands of distinct CDR3 sequences, 12% to 15% of which are singletons. Source material: blood. The receptors stem from a woman aged 18-29 years with Graves' hyperthyroidism.

The chain combines TRBV10-3 with TRBJ2-1; D gene ambiguous. CDR1 and CDR2 (germline): ENHRY, SYGVKD. The V and J ends lost 0 bases and 8 bases respectively, with 8 bases between them. This CDR3 has 13 residues. The CDR3 region is CAISESLTYEQFF. The CDR3 bases are TGTGCCATCAGTGAGTCCCTCACGTATGAGCAGTTCTTC.

The chain combines TRBV11-2 with TRBJ2-1, with TRBD2 matching 9 bases. The V segment lost 3 bases and the J segment 9 bases; nucleotides outside the gene matches: 6. Germline V lookup: CDR1 SGHAT, CDR2 FQNNGV. This CDR3 spans 14 amino acids. CDR3: CASSFSGRVSEQFF. The CDR3 bases are TGTGCCAGCAGCTTTAGCGGGAGAGTTAGTGAGCAGTTCTTC.

V gene TRBV4-1 combines with J gene TRBJ2-5, with D unresolved. V was shortened by 1 base and J by 3 bases, with 9 bases between the two germline ends. The CDR3 consists of 14 residues. CDR1 and CDR2 from the germline V gene are MGHRA and YSYEKL. The CDR3 bases are TGCGCCAGCAGCCAAGTCGCCGTAAAAGAGACCCAGTACTTC. This translates into CASSQVAVKETQYF.

This clonotype came up a few times. The J gene is TRBJ2-5, the V gene TRBV24-1, with D possibly being TRBD1 (5 bases). V lost 3 bases to trimming and J lost 2 bases, with 9 bases between them. Germline CDR1 reads KGHDR; CDR2 reads SFDVKD. There are 14 residues in the CDR3. The CDR3 DNA sequence: TGTGCCACCAGTGATCTCGACAGACAAGAGACCCAGTACTTC. Its translation: CATSDLDRQETQYF.

This clonotype was picked up many times. The chain uses TRBV5-5 and TRBJ2-3; D might be TRBD2 (6 bases). The V end lost 5 bases, the J end lost 0 bases, and 16 bases lay between the germline ends. The CDR3 covers 16 residues. In germline, CDR1 is SGHKS, CDR2 YYEKEE (reference sequence). In nucleotides, the CDR3 is TGTGCCAGCAGTGGGGCAATGAGCGGGAGCACAGATACGCAGTATTTT. Protein sequence: CASSGAMSGSTDTQYF.

This clonotype was seen more than once but under ten times. The J gene is TRBJ2-1, the V gene TRBV28; D is undetermined. This CDR3 comprises 15 residues. V was clipped by 3 bases and J by 7 bases, with 16 bases between them. Germline CDR1 reads MDHEN; CDR2 reads SYDVKM. CDR3 in amino acids: CASSFLSRPNNEQFF. The DNA of the CDR3 is TGTGCCAGCAGTTTTTTGTCTAGGCCCAATAATGAGCAGTTCTTC.

This clonotype was recorded at least ten times. V is TRBV2 and J is TRBJ2-3; 9 bases match TRBD1. The ends lost 4 bases at V and 0 bases at J; junction bases unmatched: 29. The CDR3 runs to 24 residues. From germline, CDR1 is SNHLY and CDR2 FYNNEI. The CDR3 spells CASSVREPGLDRGPASHSTDTQYF. CDR3 coding DNA: TGTGCCAGCAGTGTTAGAGAACCAGGGTTGGACAGGGGACCGGCATCCCACAGCACAGATACGCAGTATTTT.

Only a few counts were recorded for this clonotype. The gene calls are TRBV20-1 and TRBJ1-2; tentative D call: TRBD1 (6 bases). The CDR3 is 14 amino acids. V was cut by 1 base and J by 2 bases, with 11 bases left in between. CDR1 is DFQATT, CDR2 SNEGSKA, per germline (reference sequence). The CDR3 is CSARALGQNYGYTF. The CDR3 DNA follows: TGCAGTGCTAGAGCACTAGGACAGAACTATGGCTACACCTTC.

The chain recombines TRBV28 with TRBJ1-6; a possible D gene is TRBD1 (6 bases). Trimming cost V 7 bases and J 7 bases, with 14 bases left between them. CDR1 and CDR2 from the germline V gene are MDHEN and SYDVKM. The CDR3 totals 14 residues. For the CDR3, the DNA is TGTGCCAGCACCCTAGGACAGCAAAATTCACCCCTCCACTTT. Translation gives CASTLGQQNSPLHF.

V usage is TRBV7-9 and J usage is TRBJ2-1; tentative D call: TRBD2 (6 bases). The V gene lost 3 bases and the J gene lost 7 bases, with 19 bases spanning the gap. Germline loops: CDR1 SEHNR, CDR2 FQNEAQ (reference sequence). The CDR3 totals 16 residues. This CDR3 is CASSFLSRGTPNEQFF. The CDR3 nucleotides are TGTGCCAGCAGCTTCTTAAGTCGCGGGACGCCGAATGAGCAGTTCTTC.

This chain connects TRBV7-6 to TRBJ1-1, with D unclear. The CDR3 is 15 residues long. Germline V gene data show CDR1 as SGHVS and CDR2 as FNYEAQ. V was shortened by 1 base and J by 4 bases, with 13 bases between the two germline ends. This CDR3 reads CASSLVVRSGTEAFF. The CDR3 DNA follows: TGTGCCAGCAGCTTAGTGGTCAGGTCGGGCACTGAAGCTTTCTTT.

The rearrangement joins TRBV12-3 or TRBV12-4 to TRBJ1-5, with D tentatively TRBD1 (5 bases). CDR3 size: 17 residues. Trimming left V 4 bases short and J 0 bases short, with 16 bases between. The CDR3 sequence: CASSSRDGPPSNQPQHF. CDR3 DNA: TGTGCCAGCAGTTCCAGGGACGGACCGCCTAGCAATCAGCCCCAGCATTTT.

This clonotype was seen only a few times. The chain is built from TRBV27 and TRBJ2-1; TRBD2 agrees at 9 bases. The V gene end was trimmed by 2 bases and the J gene end by 6 bases; junction bases not matched to a gene: 14. The CDR3 runs 18 residues. Germline CDR1 and CDR2: MNHEY and SMNVEV (reference sequence). The CDR3 coding sequence is TGTGCCAGCAGTTTAACGGGCACTAGCGGGCTTACCTTCAATGAGCAGTTCTTC. Amino acids: CASSLTGTSGLTFNEQFF.

This clonotype was detected many times. The chain links TRBV29-1 to TRBJ2-3, with 8 bases aligning to TRBD2. CDR3 length: 16 amino acids. Germline V gives CDR1 SQVTM, CDR2 ANQGSEA. After removal of 5 bases from V and 2 bases from J, the junction contained 12 bases not matched to a gene. The CDR3 region has the DNA TGCAGCGTTAAGGGGACTAGTTCTTCCCTCACAGATACGCAGTATTTT. It yields the protein CSVKGTSSSLTDTQYF.

The rearrangement links TRBV5-1 to TRBJ2-2; weak D call: TRBD1 (6 bases). Looked up from germline, CDR1 is SGHRS and CDR2 is YFSETQ. The CDR3 extends over 13 amino acids. V gave up 4 bases and J gave up 6 bases, with 10 bases separating them. CDR3 sequence: CASSNGQPGELFF. The CDR3 coding sequence is TGCGCCAGCAGCAACGGACAGCCCGGGGAGCTGTTTTTT.

This clonotype was counted at least ten times. The CDR3 here is CASSPPTGQNSYEQYF. As DNA, the CDR3 is TGTGCCAGCTCACCACCGACAGGACAGAACTCCTACGAGCAGTACTTC. The chain carries TRBV18 and TRBJ2-7; D perhaps matches TRBD1 (6 bases). The CDR3 extends over 16 amino acids. The V and J ends lost 0 bases and 0 bases respectively, with 12 bases between them. Germline V CDR1 and CDR2: KGHSH, LQKENI. Complete variable domain (other parts from reference TRBV18 and TRBJ2-7): NAGVMQNPRHLVRRRGQEARLRCSPMKGHSHVYWYRQLPEEGLKFMVYLQKENIIDESGMPKERFSAEFPKEGPSILRIQQVVRGDSAAYFCASSPPTGQNSYEQYFGPGTRLTVT.

This clonotype was recorded many times. The chain links TRBV3-1 to TRBJ2-7; 10 bases align to TRBD2. The germline gives CDR1 LGHDT, CDR2 YNNKEL (reference sequence). Losses at the gene ends were 1 base for V and 0 bases for J; bases not matched to a gene: 0. The CDR3 covers 15 residues. CDR3 loop: CASSQASGSSYEQYF. In DNA, the CDR3 is TGTGCCAGCAGCCAAGCTAGCGGGAGCTCCTACGAGCAGTACTTC.

This clonotype came up many times. The J gene is TRBJ2-7, the V gene TRBV30, with 7 bases matching TRBD1. The CDR3 sequence is 14 residues long. V lost 4 bases, J lost 4 bases, and 10 bases stayed unmatched. Germline V gives CDR1 GTSNPN, CDR2 SVGIG (reference sequence). The CDR3 region is CAWTRGGQQYEQYF. The DNA for the CDR3 is TGTGCCTGGACCCGAGGGGGACAGCAGTACGAGCAGTACTTC.

This clonotype was detected many times. This sequence joins TRBV28 and TRBJ2-7, with D possibly being TRBD1 (6 bases). The CDR3 is made up of 13 amino acids. V lost 6 bases and J 3 bases, leaving 12 bases between the germline ends. Germline V gene lookup returns CDR1 MDHEN and CDR2 SYDVKM. CDR3 residues: CASRSGQFYEQYF. In nucleotides, the CDR3 is TGTGCCAGCAGGTCCGGACAGTTCTACGAGCAGTACTTC.

The rearrangement uses TRBV4-2 and TRBJ1-2; D is undetermined. Per the germline V gene, CDR1 is LGHNA and CDR2 is YNFKEQ. V lost 0 bases to trimming and J lost 9 bases, with 14 bases between them. This CDR3 comprises 14 residues. The CDR3 nucleotides are TGTGCCAGCAGCCAAGATGGGCCGGACGGCAGCTACACCTTC. It specifies CASSQDGPDGSYTF.

V is TRBV28 and J is TRBJ2-7; 8 bases match TRBD2. The CDR3 is 14 amino acids. J was trimmed by 5 bases and V by 8 bases; bases with no gene match: 11. Germline values: CDR1 MDHEN, CDR2 SYDVKM. Here the CDR3 reads CASYLSGSRHEQYF. The CDR3 DNA is TGTGCCAGCTATCTAAGCGGGAGTAGACACGAGCAGTACTTC.

The table lists this clonotype with a few counts. The chain employs TRBV18 and TRBJ1-1, with D perhaps matching TRBD1 (5 bases). This CDR3 is 15 amino acids long. The V end lost 3 bases, the J end lost 1 base, and 12 bases lay between the germline ends. Germline lookup yields CDR1 KGHSH and CDR2 LQKENI. CDR3 DNA: TGTGCCAGCTCACCGTCGGGACTGACGAACACTGAAGCTTTCTTT. Its translation: CASSPSGLTNTEAFF. Full variable domain (rest looked up from reference TRBV18 and TRBJ1-1): NAGVMQNPRHLVRRRGQEARLRCSPMKGHSHVYWYRQLPEEGLKFMVYLQKENIIDESGMPKERFSAEFPKEGPSILRIQQVVRGDSAAYFCASSPSGLTNTEAFFGQGTRLTVV.

This clonotype was counted ten times or more. The chain employs TRBV7-9 and TRBJ2-3, with 9 bases aligning to TRBD2. The CDR3 loop spans 16 amino acids. Trimming at V came to 5 bases and at J to 1 base, leaving 7 bases not matched to a gene. The germline V gene encodes CDR1 SEHNR and CDR2 FQNEAQ (reference sequence). The CDR3 bases are TGTGCCAGCAGCCAAGGAGGGACTAGCCGCACAGATACGCAGTATTTT. Translating gives CASSQGGTSRTDTQYF.